The 8 T cell receptor beta chains listed next were all sequenced from one sample in a study of blood T cells in healthy people across ages. Together with a sample-barcoded 5' primer, a J-beta primer mix was included in a second PCR lasting about 7 to 11 cycles. TCRdb reanalysed the 5' RACE reads using MiXCR and keeps one entry per CDR3 protein. This sample yields about 970,000 distinct CDR3 sequences, of which just over 50% are seen a single time; about a fifth belongs to the top ten. Sequencing was done on a sample of blood. These receptors were taken from a woman in her fifties or sixties in good health.

This chain connects TRBV29-1 to TRBJ1-1, with TRBD1 as a possible D gene (6 bases). Trimming took off 7 bases at V and 5 bases at J, with 17 bases between the two ends. The CDR3 totals 13 residues. The germline gives CDR1 SQVTM, CDR2 ANQGSEA. This CDR3 reads CSGDTGLGTEAFF. The DNA for the CDR3 is TGCAGCGGGGACACGGGGCTTGGGACTGAAGCTTTCTTT.

About this clonotype itself: One base away lies a much larger clone, so this may be a sequencing read error. This chain links TRBV7-9 with TRBJ2-7, with D possibly matching TRBD2 (5 bases). V shed 2 bases and J shed 3 bases, with 14 bases lying between them. The CDR3 sequence is 15 residues long. CDR1 and CDR2 (germline): SEHNR, FQNEAQ (reference sequence). The CDR3: CASSLYGVGDYEQYF. CDR3 nucleotide sequence: TGTGCCAGCAGCTTATATGGCGTCGGGGACTACGAGCAGTACTTC.

The genes are TRBV27 and TRBJ2-7; D tentatively reads TRBD1 or TRBD2 (5 bases each). This CDR3 is built from 15 residues. Trimming took off 6 bases at V and 2 bases at J, with 17 bases between the two ends. Germline CDR1 is MNHEY and CDR2 is SMNVEV (reference sequence). The CDR3 nucleotides are TGTGCCAGCAGACGTCCGGGACCTTCGCCCTACGAGCAGTACTTC. Protein product: CASRRPGPSPYEQYF.

This clonotype was detected a few times. The gene calls are TRBV20-1 and TRBJ2-5, with D perhaps matching TRBD1 (5 bases). The germline V and J ends were trimmed by 0 bases and 13 bases, with 15 bases remaining between them. The CDR3 runs to 12 residues. Germline V gene sequence: CDR1 DFQATT, CDR2 SNEGSKA (reference sequence). Written as DNA, the CDR3 is TGCAGTGCTAGAGATGTCAGCCAGGGTCTGTACTTC. As protein: CSARDVSQGLYF.

The gene calls are TRBV29-1 and TRBJ2-5; D call uncertain. Trimming left V 5 bases short and J 5 bases short, with 15 bases between. CDR1 and CDR2 (germline): SQVTM, ANQGSEA. There are 13 residues in the CDR3. The CDR3 protein is CSVLPPVVETQYF. The CDR3 DNA reads TGCAGCGTTCTCCCTCCCGTGGTGGAGACCCAGTACTTC.

This clonotype was counted between two and nine times. This chain uses TRBV29-1 with TRBJ2-4; weak D call: TRBD2 (6 bases). Germline CDR1 is SQVTM and CDR2 is ANQGSEA. The CDR3 spans 13 residues. The ends were cut back, 4 bases at V and 4 bases at J, with 11 bases in the middle. CDR3 loop: CSVVSGSKNIQYF. CDR3 bases: TGCAGCGTTGTAAGCGGGTCAAAAAACATTCAGTACTTC.

The chain recombines TRBV20-1 with TRBJ2-4, with D tentatively TRBD1 (7 bases). The ends were cut back, 5 bases at V and 0 bases at J, with 29 bases in the middle. CDR1 is DFQATT and CDR2 is SNEGSKA in the germline V gene (reference sequence). The CDR3 contains 20 residues. The CDR3 here is CSASEGGGSWIYLAKNIQYF. CDR3 DNA sequence: TGCAGTGCTTCAGAAGGAGGGGGCTCTTGGATTTACTTAGCCAAAAACATTCAGTACTTC.

This clonotype was seen only a few times. This sequence joins TRBV29-1 and TRBJ1-4, with D tentatively TRBD1 (5 bases). V shed 5 bases and J shed 0 bases, with 28 bases lying between them. Germline assignment: CDR1 SQVTM and CDR2 ANQGSEA. This CDR3 is 20 amino acids long. The CDR3 loop is CSVTQNAAGPLSTTNEKLFF. The CDR3 DNA reads as TGCAGCGTTACACAAAACGCCGCGGGACCCCTGAGCACAACTAATGAAAAACTGTTTTTT. Supplemented by reference TRBV29-1 and TRBJ1-4, the full variable domain reads SAVISQKPSRDICQRGTSLTIQCQVDSQVTMMFWYRQQPGQSLTLIATANQGSEATYESGFVIDKFPISRPNLTFSTLTVSNMSPEDSSIYLCSVTQNAAGPLSTTNEKLFFGSGTQLSVL.